The clone carrying this T cell receptor (beta chain) was recorded many times. As yet, its antigen is unknown. What was amplified from RNA transcripts were TCR beta CDR3 regions. First-round RT-PCR with HTBI primers amplified the TCR CDR3 region. TCRdb passed the multiplex PCR reads through MiXCR, listing each CDR3 protein once. The sample consists of some 620,000 distinct CDR3 sequences, around 15% of them appearing once. Trimming pared 3 bases from V and 5 bases from J, leaving 22 bases between. This CDR3 contains 17 residues. The data stem from a study of T cells in Graves' hyperthyroidism and ophthalmopathy. Study-wide results and caveats: Separating ophthalmopathy from stable hyperthyroidism was achieved by a 13 V-J model. In the blood, most expanded thyroid clonotypes above 0.001 appeared as well.

The diagnoses drew upon clinical symptoms, serum thyroxine and TRAb, thyroid ultrasound and orbital computed tomography. This sequence joins TRBV12-3 or TRBV12-4 and TRBJ1-2; possibly TRBD1 for D (5 bases). The sequence was obtained from a woman under 40 with Graves' hyperthyroidism. Material: blood. The CDR3, as DNA: TGTGCCAGCAGTTTTGGGACTCCTCTTCCTGTACCTTATGGCTACACCTTC. As protein: CASSFGTPLPVPYGYTF.